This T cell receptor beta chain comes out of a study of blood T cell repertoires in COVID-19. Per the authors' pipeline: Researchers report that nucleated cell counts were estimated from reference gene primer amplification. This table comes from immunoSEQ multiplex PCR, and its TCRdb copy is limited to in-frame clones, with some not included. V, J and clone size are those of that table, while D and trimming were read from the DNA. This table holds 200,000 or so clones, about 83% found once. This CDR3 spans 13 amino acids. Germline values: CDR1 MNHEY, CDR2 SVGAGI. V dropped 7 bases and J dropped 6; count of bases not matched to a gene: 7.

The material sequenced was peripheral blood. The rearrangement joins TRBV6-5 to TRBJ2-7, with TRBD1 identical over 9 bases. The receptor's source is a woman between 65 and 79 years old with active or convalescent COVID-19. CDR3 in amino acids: CASTPGTGFEQYF. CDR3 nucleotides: TGTGCCAGCACCCCCGGGACAGGGTTCGAGCAGTACTTC.